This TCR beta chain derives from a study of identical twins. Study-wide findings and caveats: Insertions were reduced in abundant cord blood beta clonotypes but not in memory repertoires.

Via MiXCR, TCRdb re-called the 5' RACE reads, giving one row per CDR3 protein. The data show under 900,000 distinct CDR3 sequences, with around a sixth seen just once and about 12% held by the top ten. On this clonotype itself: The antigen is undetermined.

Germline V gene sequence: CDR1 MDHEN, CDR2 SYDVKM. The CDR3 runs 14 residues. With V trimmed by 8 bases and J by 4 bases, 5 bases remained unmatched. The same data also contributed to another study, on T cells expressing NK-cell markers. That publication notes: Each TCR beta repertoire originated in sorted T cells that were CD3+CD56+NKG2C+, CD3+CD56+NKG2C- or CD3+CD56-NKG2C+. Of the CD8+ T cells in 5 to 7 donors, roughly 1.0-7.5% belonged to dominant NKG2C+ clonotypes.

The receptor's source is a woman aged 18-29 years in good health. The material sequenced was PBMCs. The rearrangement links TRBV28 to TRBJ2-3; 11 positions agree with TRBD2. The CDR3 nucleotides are TGTGCCAGCGTTATAGCGGGAGGGGCAGATACGCAGTATTTT. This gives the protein CASVIAGGADTQYF.